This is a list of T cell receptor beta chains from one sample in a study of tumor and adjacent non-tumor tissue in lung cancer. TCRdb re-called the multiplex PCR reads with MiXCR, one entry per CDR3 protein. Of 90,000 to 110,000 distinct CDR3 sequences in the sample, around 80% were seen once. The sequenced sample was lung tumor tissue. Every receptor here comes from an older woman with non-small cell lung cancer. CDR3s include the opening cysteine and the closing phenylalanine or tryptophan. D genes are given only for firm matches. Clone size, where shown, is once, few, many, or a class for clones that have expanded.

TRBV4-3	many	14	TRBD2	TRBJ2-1	TGCGCCAGCAGCCAAGCTAGCGGGGGCAATGAGCAGTTCTTC	CASSQASGGNEQFF
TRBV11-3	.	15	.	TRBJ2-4	TGTGCCAGTAGCTTAGTCGGGTTAACCAAAAACATTCAGTACTTC	CASSLVGLTKNIQYF
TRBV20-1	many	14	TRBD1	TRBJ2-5	TGCAGTGTCAAGACAGGGATAAACCAAGAGACCCAGTACTTC	CSVKTGINQETQYF
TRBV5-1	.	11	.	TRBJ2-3	TGCGCCAGCGGCTTGGAGACTACGCAATATTTT	CASGLETTQYF
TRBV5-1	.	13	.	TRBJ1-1	TGCGCTATCAGCTTGGCAGGGAACACTGAAGCTTTCTTT	CAISLAGNTEAFF
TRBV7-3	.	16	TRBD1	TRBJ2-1	TGTGCCAGTAGCTTAAATGCGGGACAGGGGTTGAATGAGCAGTTCTTC	CASSLNAGQGLNEQFF
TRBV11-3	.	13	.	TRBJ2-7	TGTTCCAGCAGCCCGCGACAAGCTCTCGAGCGGTACTTC	CSSSPRQALERYF
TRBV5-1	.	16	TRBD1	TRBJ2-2	TGCGCCAGCAGCTTAGGCATAGGGGGCGCCTCCGGGGAGCTGTTTTTT	CASSLGIGGASGELFF
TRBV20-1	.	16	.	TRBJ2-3	TGCAGTGATAGAGATGAAGAGGCAGTAGTGGCAGATAGGCAGTATTTT	CSDRDEEAVVADRQYF
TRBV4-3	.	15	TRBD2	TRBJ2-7	TGCGCCAGCAGCCAAGGGACTAGCGGAATCTATGAGCAGTACTTC	CASSQGTSGIYEQYF
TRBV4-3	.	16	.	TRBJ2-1	TGCGCCAGCAGCAAAGGTCCCATCAGATTCTACAATGAGCAGTTCTTC	CASSKGPIRFYNEQFF
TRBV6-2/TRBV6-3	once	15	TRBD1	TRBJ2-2	TGTGCCAGCAATTCCCAGGGGGATAACACCGGGGAGCTGTTTTTT	CASNSQGDNTGELFF
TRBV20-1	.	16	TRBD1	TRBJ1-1	TGCAATGCTAGAGATGCGTCAGGGGGGGATAACACTGGAGCTTTCTTT	CNARDASGGDNTGAFF
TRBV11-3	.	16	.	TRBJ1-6	TGTGCAAGCAGCCCCAAAAGAGGCTCCTATAATTCACCCCTCCACTTT	CASSPKRGSYNSPLHF
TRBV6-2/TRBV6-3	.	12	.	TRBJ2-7	TGTGCAAACAGTGCTGTTCTCTACGAGCAGTACTTC	CANSAVLYEQYF
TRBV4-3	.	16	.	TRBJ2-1	TGCGCCAGGAGCAAAGATCCCATCAGCTCCTACAATGAGCAGTTCTTC	CARSKDPISSYNEQFF
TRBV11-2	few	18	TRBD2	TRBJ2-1	TGTGCCAGCAGCTTAGACGGACTAGCGGCCAACTCCTACAATGAGCAGTTCTTC	CASSLDGLAANSYNEQFF
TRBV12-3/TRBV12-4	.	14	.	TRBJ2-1	TGCGCCAGCAGTTTCCAAGTGTTGGGGATGGAGCAGTTCTTC	CASSFQVLGMEQFF
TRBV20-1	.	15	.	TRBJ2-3	TGCAGTGGCAGTGGTGAGAGATACGGCACAGATACGCAGTATTTT	CSGSGERYGTDTQYF
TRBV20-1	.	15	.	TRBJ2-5	TGCAGTGCTAGAGAGTTCGGGGGATCCCAAGAGACCCAATACTTC	CSAREFGGSQETQYF
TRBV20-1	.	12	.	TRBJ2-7	TGCAGTACTGAGGGTGCTTCCTCGGGGCAGTACTTC	CSTEGASSGQYF
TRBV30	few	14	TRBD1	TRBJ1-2	TGTGCCTGGAGTGCGGGACAGGGGGCGAGCGGCTACACCTTC	CAWSAGQGASGYTF
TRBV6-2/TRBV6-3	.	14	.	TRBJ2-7	TGTGCCAGCAGCCGCACCGGACAGTCCTACGAACAGTACTTC	CASSRTGQSYEQYF
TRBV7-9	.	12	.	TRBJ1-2	TGTGCCAACAATATGGGGGTCGATGGCTACACCTTC	CANNMGVDGYTF